The 2 T cell receptor beta chains presented below share a single source sample, sequenced in a study of blood T cells in healthy people across ages. Then a second PCR, running about 6 to 12 cycles, was carried out with a sample-barcoded 5' primer and a J-beta primer mix. MiXCR, applied by TCRdb to the 5' RACE reads, yields one record per CDR3 protein. The data contain about 840,000 distinct CDR3 sequences, almost 30% of them singletons. The same data also contributed to another study, on T cells of mothers and their children.

The sample comprised blood. The receptors originated from a woman aged 40 to 50 in good health.

CDR3 region: CASSQVRGRWSTEAFF. The DNA for the CDR3 is TGTGCCAGCAGCCAAGTCAGGGGGCGATGGAGCACTGAAGCTTTCTTT. The rearrangement joins TRBV4-2 to TRBJ1-1; 8 nucleotides align to TRBD1. Germline lookup yields CDR1 LGHNA and CDR2 YNFKEQ. The V segment lost 1 base and the J segment 4 bases; nucleotides outside the gene matches: 8. This CDR3 has 16 amino acids.

This clonotype occurred a few times. The CDR3 region has the DNA TGTGCCAGCAAGGTCGGTGGAGAGACCCAGTACTTC. Translating gives CASKVGGETQYF. This chain uses TRBV2 with TRBJ2-5; D unresolved. The CDR3 sequence is 12 residues long. Germline lookup yields CDR1 SNHLY and CDR2 FYNNEI. Between the trimmed V and J ends, which lost 7 bases and 4 bases, there was a span of 10 bases.